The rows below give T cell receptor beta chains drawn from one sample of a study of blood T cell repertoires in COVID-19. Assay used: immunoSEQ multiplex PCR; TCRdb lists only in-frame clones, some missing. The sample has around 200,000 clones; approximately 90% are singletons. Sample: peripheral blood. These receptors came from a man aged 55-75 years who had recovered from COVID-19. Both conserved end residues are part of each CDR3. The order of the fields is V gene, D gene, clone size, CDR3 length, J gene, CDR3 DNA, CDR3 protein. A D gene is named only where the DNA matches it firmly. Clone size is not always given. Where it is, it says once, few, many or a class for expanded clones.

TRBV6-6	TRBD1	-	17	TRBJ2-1	TGTGCCAGCAGTCCGCAGACCGGGGGACAGGGCCGCAATGAGCAGTTCTTC	CASSPQTGGQGRNEQFF
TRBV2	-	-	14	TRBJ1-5	TGTGCCAGCAGTGAATCGGACAATAATCAGCCCCAGCATTTT	CASSESDNNQPQHF
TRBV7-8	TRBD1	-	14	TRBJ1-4	TGTGCCAGCAGCGGGTCAGGGGGGAACGAAAAACTGTTTTTT	CASSGSGGNEKLFF
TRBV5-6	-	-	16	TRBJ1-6	TGTGCCAGCAGCCTACCCGGGAGCTCCTATAATTCACCCCTCCACTTT	CASSLPGSSYNSPLHF
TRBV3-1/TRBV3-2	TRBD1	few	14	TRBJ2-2	TGTGCCAGCTCCGCAGGGGGCGCGGCCGGGGAGCTGTTTTTT	CASSAGGAAGELFF
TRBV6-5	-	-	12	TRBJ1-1	TGTGCCAGCAAGGACACGTACACTGAAGCTTTCTTT	CASKDTYTEAFF
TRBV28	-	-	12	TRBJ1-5	TGTGCAACGGGAGGAAACAATCAGCCCCAGCATTTT	CATGGNNQPQHF
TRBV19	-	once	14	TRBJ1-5	TGTGCCAGTACTGACAGATATAGCAATCAGCCCCAGCATTTT	CASTDRYSNQPQHF
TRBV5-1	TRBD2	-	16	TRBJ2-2	TGCGCCAGCAGTCCCGTAGCGGGAGCCCACACCGGGGAGCTGTTTTTT	CASSPVAGAHTGELFF
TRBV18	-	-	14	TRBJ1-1	TGTGCCAGCTCACCAGACTTCGTGAACACTGAAGCTTTCTTT	CASSPDFVNTEAFF
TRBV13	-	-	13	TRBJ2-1	TGTGCCAGCAGCCTTCAGGGTATCTATGAGCAGTTCTTC	CASSLQGIYEQFF
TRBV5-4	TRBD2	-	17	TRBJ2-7	TGTGCCAGCAGCTTCGGCCCCCATAGCGGGGGGGTCTACGAGCAGTACTTC	CASSFGPHSGGVYEQYF
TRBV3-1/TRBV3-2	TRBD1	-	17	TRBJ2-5	TGTGCCAGCACCTATAATATGGGACAGGGGGGCCAAGAGACCCAGTACTTC	CASTYNMGQGGQETQYF
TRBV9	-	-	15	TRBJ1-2	TGTGCCAGCAGCGTAGATAGTTTGCGTGGCTATGGCTACACCTTC	CASSVDSLRGYGYTF
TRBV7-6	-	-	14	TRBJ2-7	TGTGCCAGCAGCTTAGGCTCGTATCAGGGGGAGCAGTACTTC	CASSLGSYQGEQYF
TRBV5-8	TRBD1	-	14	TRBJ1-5	TGTGCCAGCAGCTGGACAGGGGGGAATCAGCCCCAGCATTTT	CASSWTGGNQPQHF
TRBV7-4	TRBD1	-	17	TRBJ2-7	TGTGCCAGCAGCCCTACCCAGGGACAGGGGGCTACTGGCGAGCAGTACTTC	CASSPTQGQGATGEQYF
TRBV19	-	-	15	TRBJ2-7	TGTGCCAGTAGCTACGGCGCGGACAGCTCCTACGAGCAGTACTTC	CASSYGADSSYEQYF
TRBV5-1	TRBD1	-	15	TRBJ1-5	TGCGCCAGCAGCTCCCAACCGACAGGGAATCAGCCCCAGCATTTT	CASSSQPTGNQPQHF
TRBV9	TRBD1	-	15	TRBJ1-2	TGTGCCAGCAGCATACGGACAGGGGGTTCCTATGGCTACACCTTC	CASSIRTGGSYGYTF
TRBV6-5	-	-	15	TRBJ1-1	TGTGCCAGCGGGGCCCGAGGGGAGGTATTAACTGAAGCTTTCTTT	CASGARGEVLTEAFF
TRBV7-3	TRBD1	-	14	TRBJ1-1	TGTGCCAGCAGCTATGGGGACAGTCGCACTGAAGCTTTCTTT	CASSYGDSRTEAFF
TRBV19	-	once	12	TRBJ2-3	TGTGCCAGTAGTTCAAGCCCAGATACGCAGTATTTT	CASSSSPDTQYF
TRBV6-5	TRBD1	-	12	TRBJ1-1	TGTGCCAGCACCAGGACAGGGGACGAAGCTTTCTTT	CASTRTGDEAFF
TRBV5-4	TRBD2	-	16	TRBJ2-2	TGTGCCAGCAGTTTGGGACTAGCGGGGAACACCGGGGAGCTGTTTTTT	CASSLGLAGNTGELFF
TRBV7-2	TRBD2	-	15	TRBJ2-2	TGTGCCAGCAGCCTCCGGACTAGCGGCACCGGGGAGCTGTTTTTT	CASSLRTSGTGELFF
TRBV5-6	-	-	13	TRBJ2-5	TGTGCCAGCACTCCCGGGGATCGGGAGACCCAGTACTTC	CASTPGDRETQYF
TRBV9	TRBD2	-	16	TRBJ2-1	TGTGCCAGCAGCTTAAGGACTAGCGGGGATTACAATGAGCAGTTCTTC	CASSLRTSGDYNEQFF
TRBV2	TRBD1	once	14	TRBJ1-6	TGTGCCAGCAGACAGGGGGCAGAGAATTCACCCCTCCACTTT	CASRQGAENSPLHF
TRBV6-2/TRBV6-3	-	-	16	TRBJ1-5	TGTGCCAGCAGTTATCCTCTCCGGCCCGACATTCAGCCCCAGCATTTT	CASSYPLRPDIQPQHF
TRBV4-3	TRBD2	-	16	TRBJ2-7	TGCGCCAGCAGCCAACTATCACTAGCGGGGTCTGGGGAGCAGTACTTC	CASSQLSLAGSGEQYF
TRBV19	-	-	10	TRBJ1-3	TGTGCCAGTATGCGGAACACCATATATTTT	CASMRNTIYF
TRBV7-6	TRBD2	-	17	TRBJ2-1	TGTGCCAGCAGCCCCTCCATCTATAGCGGGGGGCGATATGAGCAGTTCTTC	CASSPSIYSGGRYEQFF
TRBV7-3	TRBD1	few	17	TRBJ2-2	TGTGCCAGCAGCTTATGGGGTGGGACAGCGAACACCGGGGAGCTGTTTTTT	CASSLWGGTANTGELFF
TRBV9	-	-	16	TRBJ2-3	TGTGCCAGCAGCCCCTCAGGGGTGGCTAACACAGATACGCAGTATTTT	CASSPSGVANTDTQYF
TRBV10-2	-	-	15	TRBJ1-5	TGCGCCAGCAGTGAGCCTCGGGTCCGTAATCAGCCCCAGCATTTT	CASSEPRVRNQPQHF
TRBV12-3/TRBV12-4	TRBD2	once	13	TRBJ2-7	TGTGCCAGCAGCTACGGGGGGACCTACGAGCAGTACTTC	CASSYGGTYEQYF
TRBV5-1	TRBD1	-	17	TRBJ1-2	TGCGCCAGCAGCTTGGCGGGGACAGGGGAGAAGGACTATGGCTACACCTTC	CASSLAGTGEKDYGYTF
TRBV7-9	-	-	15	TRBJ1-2	TGTGCCAGCAGCTTATCTATGCGGGGAAGCTATGGCTACACCTTC	CASSLSMRGSYGYTF
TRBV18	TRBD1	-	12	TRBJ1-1	TGTGCCAGCTCACAAGGACAGGGGGAAGCTTTCTTT	CASSQGQGEAFF
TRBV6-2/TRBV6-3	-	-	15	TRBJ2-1	TGTGCCAGCAGTTACTCGGGCATCGGAAACAATGAGCAGTTCTTC	CASSYSGIGNNEQFF
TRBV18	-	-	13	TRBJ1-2	TGTGCCAGCTCACGAATTGGGGCGAATGGCTACACCTTC	CASSRIGANGYTF
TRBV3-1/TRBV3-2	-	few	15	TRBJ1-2	TGTGCCAGCAGCCAAGATCAGTCGTATCCTTATGGCTACACCTTC	CASSQDQSYPYGYTF
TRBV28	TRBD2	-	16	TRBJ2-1	TGTGCCAGCAGTTTCCCAAGCGGGAGGGCCGCAGATGAGCAGTTCTTC	CASSFPSGRAADEQFF
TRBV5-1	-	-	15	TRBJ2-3	TGCGCCAGCAGCCCCGGACAGGGAGGGGCAGATACGCAGTATTTT	CASSPGQGGADTQYF
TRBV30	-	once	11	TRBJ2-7	TGTGCCAACAGGCGAGCCTACGAGCAGTACTTC	CANRRAYEQYF
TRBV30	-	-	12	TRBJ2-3	TGTGCCTGGACTAGGGGGGGAGATACGCAGTATTTT	CAWTRGGDTQYF
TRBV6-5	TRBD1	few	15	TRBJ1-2	TGTGCCAGCAGTTACGTGGGACAGGGGATCTATGGCTACACCTTC	CASSYVGQGIYGYTF